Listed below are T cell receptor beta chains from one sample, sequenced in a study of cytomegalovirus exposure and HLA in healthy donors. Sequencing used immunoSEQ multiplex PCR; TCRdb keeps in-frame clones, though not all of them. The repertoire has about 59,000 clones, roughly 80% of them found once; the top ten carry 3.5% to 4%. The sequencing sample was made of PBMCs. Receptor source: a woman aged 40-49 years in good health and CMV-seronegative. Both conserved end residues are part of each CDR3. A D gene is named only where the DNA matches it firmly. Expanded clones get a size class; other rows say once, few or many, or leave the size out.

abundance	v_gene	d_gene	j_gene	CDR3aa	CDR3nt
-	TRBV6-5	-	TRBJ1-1	CASSYSDRLNTEAFF	TGTGCCAGCAGTTACTCGGACAGACTGAACACTGAAGCTTTCTTT
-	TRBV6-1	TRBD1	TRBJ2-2	CASSDRQGYTGELFF	TGTGCCAGCAGTGACAGACAGGGGTACACCGGGGAGCTGTTTTTT
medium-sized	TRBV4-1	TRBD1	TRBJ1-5	CASSQELAGGYQPQHF	TGCGCCAGCAGCCAAGAACTGGCAGGGGGCTATCAGCCCCAGCATTTT
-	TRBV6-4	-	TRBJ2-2	CASSPSSEVGELFF	TGTGCCAGCAGTCCCTCTAGCGAGGTCGGGGAGCTGTTTTTT
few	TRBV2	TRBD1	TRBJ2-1	CASSGPDRSSYNEQFF	TGTGCCAGCAGTGGGCCGGACAGGAGCTCCTACAATGAGCAGTTCTTC
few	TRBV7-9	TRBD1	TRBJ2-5	CSSSPGDRGGSETQYF	TGTTCCAGCAGCCCGGGCGACAGGGGGGGGTCGGAGACCCAGTACTTC
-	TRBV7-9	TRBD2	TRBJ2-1	CASSEGLAGVSSYNEQFF	TGTGCCAGCAGTGAAGGACTAGCGGGAGTCAGCTCCTACAATGAGCAGTTCTTC
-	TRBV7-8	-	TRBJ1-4	CASSPQGTGSAEKLFF	TGTGCCAGCAGCCCCCAAGGTACAGGCTCGGCTGAAAAACTGTTTTTT
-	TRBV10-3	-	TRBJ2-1	CAISESLRQVSSYNEQFF	TGTGCCATCAGTGAGTCTTTACGACAGGTGAGCTCCTACAATGAGCAGTTCTTC
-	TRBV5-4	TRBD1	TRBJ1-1	CASSLGNRGGNTEAFF	TGTGCCAGCAGCCTGGGTAACAGGGGAGGGAACACTGAAGCTTTCTTT
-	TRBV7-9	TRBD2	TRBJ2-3	CASSSVGTSGSTPDTQYF	TGTGCCAGCAGCTCGGTTGGGACTAGCGGGAGTACCCCAGATACGCAGTATTTT
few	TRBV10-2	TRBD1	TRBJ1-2	CASSRTGGYTF	TGCGCCAGCAGTAGGACAGGTGGCTACACCTTC
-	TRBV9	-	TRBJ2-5	CASSVNGIEQEAQYF	TGTGCCAGCAGCGTAAACGGGATTGAACAAGAGGCCCAGTACTTC
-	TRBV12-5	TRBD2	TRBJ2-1	CASGLVPNPQSFSGREQFF	TGTGCTAGTGGTTTGGTACCGAATCCCCAAAGCTTTAGCGGGAGAGAGCAGTTCTTC
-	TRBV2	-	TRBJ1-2	CASGPNYGYTF	TGTGCCAGCGGGCCCAACTATGGCTACACCTTC
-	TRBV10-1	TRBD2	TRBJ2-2	CASSPLWASGSGDTGELFF	TGCGCCAGCAGCCCTCTTTGGGCTAGCGGGAGTGGGGACACCGGGGAGCTGTTTTTT
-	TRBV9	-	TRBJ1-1	CASSVGGRTEAFF	TGTGCCAGCAGCGTAGGTGGGAGGACTGAAGCTTTCTTT
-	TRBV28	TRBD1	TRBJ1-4	CASSHRQGGSEKLFF	TGTGCCAGCAGCCATCGACAGGGGGGTAGTGAAAAACTGTTTTTT
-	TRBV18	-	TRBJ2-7	CASSPVRDEQYF	TGTGCCAGCTCACCCGTTAGAGACGAGCAGTACTTC
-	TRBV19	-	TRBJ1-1	CASSIRRQLSYTEAFF	TGTGCCAGTAGTATTCGGCGGCAGCTTTCCTACACTGAAGCTTTCTTT
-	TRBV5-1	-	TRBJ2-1	CASSLVGRPNEQFF	TGCGCCAGCAGCTTGGTAGGGAGGCCTAATGAGCAGTTCTTC
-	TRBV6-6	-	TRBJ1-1	CASEGGNTEAFF	TGTGCCAGTGAGGGAGGGAACACTGAAGCTTTCTTT
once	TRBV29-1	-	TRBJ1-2	CSVVRAGGNYGYTF	TGCAGCGTAGTTAGGGCGGGGGGAAACTATGGCTACACCTTC
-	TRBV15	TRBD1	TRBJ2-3	CATSGGQGTDTQYF	TGTGCCACCAGCGGTGGACAGGGGACAGATACGCAGTATTTT
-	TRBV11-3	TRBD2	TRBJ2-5	CASSLVGGQETQYF	TGTGCCAGCAGCTTAGTCGGGGGGCAAGAGACCCAGTACTTC
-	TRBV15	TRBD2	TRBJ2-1	CATSRTRTGLANEQFF	TGTGCCACCAGCAGAACGAGGACGGGACTAGCAAATGAGCAGTTCTTC
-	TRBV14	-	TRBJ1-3	CASSLLPLSGNTIYF	TGTGCCAGCAGCTTGCTACCTCTCTCTGGAAACACCATATATTTT
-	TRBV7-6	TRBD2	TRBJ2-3	CASSETPTSGRTDTQYF	TGTGCCAGCAGCGAAACGCCAACTAGCGGGAGGACAGATACGCAGTATTTT
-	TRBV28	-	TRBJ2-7	CASRPRPSRDEQYF	TGTGCCAGCAGACCACGTCCCTCCCGGGACGAGCAGTACTTC
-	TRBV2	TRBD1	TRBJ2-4	CASSAIWTGENIQYF	TGTGCCAGCAGTGCTATTTGGACAGGGGAAAACATTCAGTACTTC
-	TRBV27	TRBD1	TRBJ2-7	CASSLSTGSSYEQYF	TGTGCCAGCAGTTTGTCGACAGGGAGCTCCTACGAGCAGTACTTC
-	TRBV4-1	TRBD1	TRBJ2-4	CASRPGQDRFGIQYF	TGCGCCAGCAGACCGGGACAGGATCGATTCGGCATTCAGTACTTC
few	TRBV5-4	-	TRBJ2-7	CASSLPAYEQYF	TGTGCCAGCAGCCTCCCAGCCTACGAGCAGTACTTC
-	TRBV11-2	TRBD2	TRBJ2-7	CASSFGTSASYEQYF	TGTGCCAGCAGCTTCGGGACTAGCGCGAGCTACGAGCAGTACTTC
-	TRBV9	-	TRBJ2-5	CASSVRDFQETQYF	TGTGCCAGCAGCGTAAGGGACTTTCAAGAGACCCAGTACTTC
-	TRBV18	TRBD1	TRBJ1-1	CASSPLRDRVSEAFF	TGTGCCAGCTCACCGCTCAGGGACAGGGTTTCTGAAGCTTTCTTT
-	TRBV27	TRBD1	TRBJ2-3	CASSLTGGFSSTDTQYF	TGTGCCAGCAGTTTGACAGGGGGTTTCAGCAGCACAGATACGCAGTATTTT
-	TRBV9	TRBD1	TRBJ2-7	CASSVGQAFYEQYF	TGTGCCAGCAGCGTCGGACAGGCCTTTTACGAGCAGTACTTC
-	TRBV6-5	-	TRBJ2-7	CASSYQAGPYEQYF	TGTGCCAGCAGTTATCAGGCTGGTCCCTACGAGCAGTACTTC
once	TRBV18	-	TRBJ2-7	CASSPPRGDGTYEQYF	TGTGCCAGCTCACCACCCCGGGGAGACGGCACCTACGAGCAGTACTTC
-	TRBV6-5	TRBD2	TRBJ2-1	CASSKLAGGVNEQFF	TGTGCCAGCAGTAAACTAGCGGGAGGAGTCAATGAGCAGTTCTTC
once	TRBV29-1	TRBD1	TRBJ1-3	CGVGQASSGNTIYF	TGCGGCGTGGGACAGGCCAGCTCCGGAAACACCATATATTTT
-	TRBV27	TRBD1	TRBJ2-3	CASTGGPLPDTQYF	TGTGCCAGCACAGGGGGACCCCTCCCAGATACGCAGTATTTT
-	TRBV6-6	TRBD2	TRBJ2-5	CASTGGRGETQYF	TGTGCCAGCACGGGCGGGAGAGGGGAGACCCAGTACTTC
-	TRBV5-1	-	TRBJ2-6	CASSSVISGANVLTF	TGCGCCAGCTCTAGCGTAATCTCTGGGGCCAACGTCCTGACTTTC
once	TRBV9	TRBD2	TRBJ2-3	CASSLRGGWGTDTQYF	TGTGCCAGCAGCCTGCGGGGAGGGTGGGGAACAGATACGCAGTATTTT
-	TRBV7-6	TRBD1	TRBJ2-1	CASSWTGGNEQFF	TGTGCCAGCAGCTGGACAGGGGGCAATGAGCAGTTCTTC
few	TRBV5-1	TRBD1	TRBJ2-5	CASSLNRGETQYF	TGCGCCAGCAGCTTGAACAGGGGAGAGACCCAGTACTTC
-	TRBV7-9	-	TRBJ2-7	CASSFSLGSYEQYF	TGTGCCAGCAGCTTTTCTCTAGGCTCCTACGAGCAGTACTTC
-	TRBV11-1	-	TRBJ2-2	CASSLTANTGELFF	TGTGCCAGCAGCTTAACGGCGAACACCGGGGAGCTGTTTTTT
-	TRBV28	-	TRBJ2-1	CASRGNEQFF	TGTGCCAGCCGAGGGAATGAGCAGTTCTTC
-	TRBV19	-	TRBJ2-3	CASSPGGLAASTDTQYF	TGTGCCAGTAGCCCCGGTGGGTTAGCGGCAAGCACAGATACGCAGTATTTT
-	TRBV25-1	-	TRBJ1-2	CASSEAGYGYTF	TGTGCCAGCAGTGAAGCAGGGTATGGCTACACCTTC
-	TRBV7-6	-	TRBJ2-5	CASSAGLETQYF	TGTGCCAGCAGCGCGGGGTTAGAGACCCAGTACTTC
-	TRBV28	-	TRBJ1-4	CASTRGSTNEKLFF	TGTGCCAGCACGAGGGGGTCAACTAATGAAAAACTGTTTTTT
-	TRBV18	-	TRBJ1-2	CASSDIPGGGYTF	TGTGCCAGCTCGGACATCCCGGGGGGCGGCTACACCTTC
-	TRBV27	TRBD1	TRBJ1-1	CASNWGQGAGGTEAFF	TGTGCCAGCAACTGGGGACAGGGGGCGGGGGGCACTGAAGCTTTCTTT